The clone carrying this TCR beta chain was counted at least ten times. Its antigen is unidentified. The CDR3 consists of 11 residues. V gave up 9 bases and J gave up 4 bases, with 6 bases separating them. Germline V gives CDR1 ENHRY, CDR2 SYGVKD. This sample was taken from a study of response to subunit inactivated influenza vaccine. Study-wide points: The study's authors posited that every seasonal influenza vaccination enlists few new T cells.

Using its own MiXCR run on the RT-PCR reads, TCRdb lists one record per CDR3 protein. The sample has approximately 500,000 distinct CDR3 sequences, 10% to 15% seen once. This rearrangement joins TRBV10-3 to TRBJ2-2; D gene uncertain. Sequenced here: PBMCs from blood, sampled about 40 days after vaccination. The TCR comes from a man between 50 and 59 years old who received an inactivated influenza vaccine. The CDR3 loop is CAIRVTGELFF. CDR3 coding DNA: TGTGCCATTAGGGTCACCGGGGAGCTGTTTTTT.